The T cell receptor delta chain described here comes from a study of gamma-delta T cells after stem cell transplantation (TCRdb year 2016). V drops 0 bases and J drops 0 bases, leaving 14 bases in between. The germline V gene provides CDR1 TSWWSYY and CDR2 QGS. The CDR3 runs 17 amino acids, cysteine and phenylalanine included. Only the CDR3 DNA stays, 51 bases, in frame from base 1. Note on this clone: Its antigen target is currently unknown. The sample holds no much larger clone one base away, and base qualities are not on file.

Libraries came from RT-PCR. Instrument used: Illumina MiSeq. Clones were re-identified by TCRdb from the public reads with CATT, and rows with the same DNA were merged. The sample records thousands of delta-chain clones, 20% to 25% of which are singletons. The biggest ten clones account for less than 30% of the sample. Input material: gamma-delta T cells. This receptor was taken from a human donor. It is not recorded whose cells these are; they may come from a transplant donor. In this chain, TRDV1 is recombined with TRDJ1, with an unclear D gene assignment. The sequenced DNA: TGTGCTCTTGGGGAACTGGAACCCGGTGGGTACACCGATAAACTCATCTTT. Translated, it reads CALGELEPGGYTDKLIF.